This TCR beta chain was found in a study of monozygotic twins with inflammatory bowel disease. TCRdb reprocessed the 5' RACE reads and keeps a single row for each CDR3 protein, giving no DNA. This table lists about 93,000 distinct CDR3 sequences. About this clonotype: Its target is not known.

Study results and caveats: Especially where disease activity was present, IBD patients had fewer clonotypes in common with others than healthy twins did.

Germline assignment: CDR1 SEHNR and CDR2 FQNEAQ (reference sequence). This CDR3 comprises 14 residues. What was sequenced was blood. The chain links TRBV7-9 to TRBJ2-7; checking the TCRdb D call of TRBD2 is not possible without DNA. This receptor was identified in a human donor with ulcerative colitis or Crohn's disease, or a healthy co-twin of an affected twin (not recorded which). The CDR3: CASSLRGPLYEQYF.